The rows below give T cell receptor beta chains drawn from one sample of a study of cytomegalovirus exposure and HLA in healthy donors. Sequencing was performed with immunoSEQ multiplex PCR; in TCRdb, only in-frame clones are kept and a portion is missing. Of 50,000 to 70,000 clones detected, roughly 70% appear once; the ten largest clones hold approximately 35%. The sequenced sample was PBMCs. These receptor sequences come from a man in his forties or fifties in good health and CMV-seropositive. Each CDR3 is given with its conserved first and last residue. Fields, in order: J gene, clone size, V gene, D gene, CDR3 DNA, CDR3 protein. The D gene is left open where the match is weak. Rows may omit the clone size; those that give it use once, few, many or a size class.

TRBJ2-1 - TRBV7-2 - TGTGCCAGCAGCCCGACATATAGCTCCTACAATGAGCAGTTCTTC CASSPTYSSYNEQFF
TRBJ2-7 - TRBV23-1 TRBD1 TGCGCCATCTTTCGGGGCAGGGGGAGCGAGCAGTACTTC CAIFRGRGSEQYF
TRBJ2-5 - TRBV5-1 TRBD2 TGCGCCAGCAGCAACGGACTAGACGAGACCCAGTACTTC CASSNGLDETQYF
TRBJ1-5 - TRBV7-9 TRBD1 TGTGCCAGCAGCTCCACTGGGACAGGGTGGTTCAATCAGCCCCAGCATTTT CASSSTGTGWFNQPQHF
TRBJ1-6 medium-sized TRBV2 - TGTGCCAGCAGGGAGGGCTCCTATAATTCACCCCTCCACTTT CASREGSYNSPLHF
TRBJ2-3 - TRBV30 - TGTGCCTGGAGTGTCGGTAGTAGCACAGATACGCAGTATTTT CAWSVGSSTDTQYF
TRBJ1-1 few TRBV19 TRBD1 TGTGCCAGTAAAGACAGGGAGATGAACACTGAAGCTTTCTTT CASKDREMNTEAFF
TRBJ1-1 - TRBV7-8 - TGTGCCAGCAGCGTCCCGGGAATCTATCAGGCTTTCTTT CASSVPGIYQAFF
TRBJ1-2 - TRBV29-1 TRBD1 TGCAGCGTCGGGACAGGGGGGGATGGCTACACCTTC CSVGTGGDGYTF
TRBJ1-5 - TRBV10-3 - TGTGCCATCAGTGAGTCGAACGGGCAGCCCCAGCATTTT CAISESNGQPQHF
TRBJ1-6 few TRBV15 TRBD1 TGTGCCACCAGCAGTGAGGGGGCAAATTCACCCCTCCACTTT CATSSEGANSPLHF
TRBJ1-6 - TRBV2 - TGTGCCAGCAGTGAAGAGGCTGTGACAAGGGGTTCACCCCTCCACTTT CASSEEAVTRGSPLHF
TRBJ2-1 - TRBV10-3 TRBD2 TGTGCCAGTCAAGGACTAGCGGGAGAGGGACTCAATGAGCAGTTCTTC CASQGLAGEGLNEQFF
TRBJ2-3 - TRBV4-3 - TGCGCCAGCAGCCAAGATGCGAGTGGGGGGTCGTTTGCTAGCACAGATACGCAGTATTTT CASSQDASGGSFASTDTQYF
TRBJ1-3 - TRBV18 - TGTGCCAGCTCAGCATCCCGACAGTCTGGAAACACCATATATTTT CASSASRQSGNTIYF
TRBJ1-2 - TRBV7-8 TRBD1 TGTGCCAGCAGCTTAGCTCGACAGGGGTCTGGCTACACCTTC CASSLARQGSGYTF
TRBJ2-3 - TRBV27 TRBD2 TGTGCCAGCAGGGGGACTAGCGGGGGCTCAGATACGCAGTATTTT CASRGTSGGSDTQYF
TRBJ2-7 - TRBV28 - TGTGCCAGCAAAGGGCAGGGGACATTTTCCTACCTCTCCTACGAGCAGTACTTC CASKGQGTFSYLSYEQYF
TRBJ2-5 few TRBV13 TRBD2 TGTGCCAGCAGCTTAGGCCTAGCGGGGGGGCAAGAGACCCAGTACTTC CASSLGLAGGQETQYF
TRBJ2-5 - TRBV6-5 - TGTGCCAGCGGGGCAGGGGTATCGGAGACCCAGTACTTC CASGAGVSETQYF
TRBJ1-2 - TRBV6-5 - TGTGCCAGCAGTTTTCAGGCTAACTATGGCTACACCTTC CASSFQANYGYTF
TRBJ2-3 - TRBV7-7 - TGTGCCAGCAGCTTTTCGGACAGAGATACGCAGTATTTT CASSFSDRDTQYF
TRBJ2-2 - TRBV2 - TGTGCCAGCAGTGTAAGCGGGAACACCGGGGAGCTGTTTTTT CASSVSGNTGELFF
TRBJ2-6 - TRBV4-3 - TGCGCCAGCAGCCAAGATCCGACACTCCACTCTGGGGCCAACGTCCTGACTTTC CASSQDPTLHSGANVLTF
TRBJ1-5 - TRBV10-3 - TGTGCCATCAGTAATCAGGGAAATAGCAATCAGCCCCAGCATTTT CAISNQGNSNQPQHF
TRBJ1-5 - TRBV15 - TGTGCCACCAGCAGACCAGGGCCTCAACAGCCCCAGCATTTT CATSRPGPQQPQHF
TRBJ2-2 - TRBV9 - TGTGCCAGTGACAGTAAAGTAAACACCGGGGAGCTGTTTTTT CASDSKVNTGELFF
TRBJ2-1 - TRBV6-5 TRBD2 TGTGCCAGCAGTTACTCTGGCGGGGGGGCCTACAATGAGCAGTTCTTC CASSYSGGGAYNEQFF
TRBJ1-2 - TRBV4-3 TRBD1 TGCGCCAGCAGCCCCCGACAGGGGAACTATGGCTACACCTTC CASSPRQGNYGYTF
TRBJ2-7 few TRBV4-3 TRBD2 TGCGCCAGCAGCCAAGATCGGGGGGACTACCCCTACGAGCAGTACTTC CASSQDRGDYPYEQYF
TRBJ2-7 few TRBV6-1 TRBD1 TGTGCCAGCAGTGAACAGGGACAGGCCTACGAGCAGTACTTC CASSEQGQAYEQYF
TRBJ2-2 - TRBV6-5 - TGTGCCAGCAGTTACGGGAGGCCGGACACCGGGGAGCTGTTTTTT CASSYGRPDTGELFF
TRBJ1-2 - TRBV6-6 - TGTGCCAGCAGTTACAATCAGGATTTCTACACCTTC CASSYNQDFYTF
TRBJ2-2 - TRBV30 - TGTGCCTGGAGTGTGATTGGAGTCACCGGGGAGCTGTTTTTT CAWSVIGVTGELFF
TRBJ1-1 - TRBV6-5 TRBD1 TGTGCCAGCATCGATCCAGGGGGCACTGAAGCTTTCTTT CASIDPGGTEAFF
TRBJ1-1 once TRBV6-6 TRBD1 TGTGCCAGCAGCGGACAGGCGAACACTGAAGCTTTCTTT CASSGQANTEAFF
TRBJ2-7 - TRBV7-9 TRBD1 TGTGCCATACTGACAGGGGGAGACTACGAGCAGTACTTC CAILTGGDYEQYF
TRBJ1-1 few TRBV29-1 TRBD1 TGCAGCGTGGTGGACAGGGAGTGGTCTGAAGCTTTCTTT CSVVDREWSEAFF
TRBJ2-7 few TRBV7-8 - TGTGCCAGCGGCCGGGGTAGTACCTACGAGCAGTACTTC CASGRGSTYEQYF
TRBJ1-2 - TRBV4-3 - TGCGCCAGCAGCCAAGTTTTCCGGGGGTCCCTCCACTTC CASSQVFRGSLHF
TRBJ1-1 once TRBV2 - TGTGCCAGCAGTGAATCAGGGCGTAGCGGCACTGAAGCTTTCTTT CASSESGRSGTEAFF
TRBJ2-1 - TRBV2 - TGTGCCAGCAGTGGACAGCCCTACGAGCAGTTCTTC CASSGQPYEQFF
TRBJ1-4 - TRBV12-5 - TGTGCTAGTGCCACCTCGGGGGCTAATGAAAAACTGTTTTTT CASATSGANEKLFF
TRBJ2-5 - TRBV7-7 TRBD2 TGTGCCAGCAGCGCCCGACTAGCGGACTCCGGGGAGACCCAGTACTTC CASSARLADSGETQYF
TRBJ2-7 - TRBV6-5 - TGTGCCAGCAGCAGGGATGCATACGAGCAGTACTTC CASSRDAYEQYF